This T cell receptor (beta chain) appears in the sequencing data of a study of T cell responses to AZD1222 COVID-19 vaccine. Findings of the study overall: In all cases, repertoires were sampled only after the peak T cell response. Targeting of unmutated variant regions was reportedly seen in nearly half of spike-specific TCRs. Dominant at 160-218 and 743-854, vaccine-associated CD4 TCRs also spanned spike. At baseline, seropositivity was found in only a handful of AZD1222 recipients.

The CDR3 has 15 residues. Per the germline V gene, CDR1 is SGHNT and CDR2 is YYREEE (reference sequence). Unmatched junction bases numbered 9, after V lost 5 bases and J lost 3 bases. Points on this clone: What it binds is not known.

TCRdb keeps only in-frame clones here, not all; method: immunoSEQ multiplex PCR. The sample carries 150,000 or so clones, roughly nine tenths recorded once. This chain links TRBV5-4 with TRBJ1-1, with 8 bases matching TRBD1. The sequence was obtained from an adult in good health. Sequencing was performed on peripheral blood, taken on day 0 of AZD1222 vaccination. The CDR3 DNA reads TGTGCCAGCAGGACCAAAGCGGACAGGGACACTGAAGCTTTCTTT. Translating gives CASRTKADRDTEAFF.